These T cell receptor beta chains were read from a single sample in a study of blood T cells in healthy people across ages. One entry per CDR3 protein results from TCRdb running MiXCR on the 5' RACE reads. The profile shows some 640,000 distinct CDR3 sequences, about half of them singletons. The sequenced material came from blood. Receptors originate from an older woman in good health. The conserved cysteine and the conserved F or W are not part of the CDR3 here.

CDR3 protein,V gene,J gene
SVAPNMNTEAF,TRBV29-1,TRBJ1-1
SVSSDALGETQY,TRBV20-1,TRBJ2-5
ASRPWTGTYEQY,TRBV6-2/TRBV6-3,TRBJ2-7
ASSPQTYSGGGPYGYT,TRBV3-1,TRBJ1-2
SARPRGGMGSGYT,TRBV20-1,TRBJ1-2
ASSLAGLGRTQY,TRBV5-1,TRBJ2-3
ASSFVGLAGEGAQTQY,TRBV27,NA
ASSLRQGENEQY,TRBV7-2,TRBJ2-7
ASSQGGRGSYEQY,TRBV3-1,TRBJ2-7
ASSLARGREFTDTQY,TRBV7-2,TRBJ2-3
VSSLRTGGFNEQF,TRBV4-1,TRBJ2-1
ASSLRLAGATDTQY,TRBV5-1,TRBJ2-3
ASSSQSGTVPYEQY,TRBV7-2,TRBJ2-7
ASNQHNEQF,TRBV7-9,TRBJ2-1
ASSPDSASGANVLT,TRBV18,TRBJ2-6
ASSQQGLILDGYT,TRBV5-1,TRBJ1-2
ASSQPDRGLKETQY,TRBV4-1,TRBJ2-5
ASSLERTGPRETQY,TRBV5-5,TRBJ2-5
ASSPLDQTWYQETQY,TRBV28,TRBJ2-5
ASSRQALLMPQH,TRBV12-3/TRBV12-4,TRBJ1-5
ASSPRSVGETQY,TRBV6-5,TRBJ2-5
ASSGGDRQPQH,TRBV25-1,TRBJ1-5
ASSNKGLAGGRYEQF,TRBV5-8,TRBJ2-1
SAPDWGVGTYNEQF,TRBV20-1,TRBJ2-1
SVGGGGKLF,TRBV29-1,TRBJ1-4
ASSLFEGEQY,TRBV5-1,TRBJ2-7
ASSFDLGETQY,TRBV5-5,TRBJ2-5
ASSQENEPYNEQF,TRBV4-3,TRBJ2-1
SASRRLHGAKNIQY,TRBV20-1,TRBJ2-4
ASTTRGDRSTDTQY,TRBV9,TRBJ2-3